The 19 T cell receptor beta chains given below trace back to one sample, sequenced in a study of a mutant IDH1 vaccine in newly diagnosed glioma. No antigens are known for them. Sample time point: week 5, during vaccination. Each dose of the vaccine consisted of 300 ug of mutant IDH1 20-mer peptide, with topical imiquimod. The repertoire was sequenced with immunoSEQ multiplex PCR; TCRdb's copy has only in-frame clones and lacks some. This sample yields about 58,000 clones, of which about 81% are seen a single time; over 7% belongs to the top ten. The sample in question was PBMCs, obtained from a glioma patient whose treatment included an IDH1 peptide vaccine. These receptors came from a woman aged 45-65 years with glioma.

CDR3 DNA sequence: TGTGCCAGCAGTTTATCGTTCGGGAAAAATCAGCCCCAGCATTTT. Amino acids: CASSLSFGKNQPQHF. The V and J genes are TRBV27 and TRBJ1-5; D gene uncertain. Germline CDR1 and CDR2: MNHEY and SMNVEV (reference sequence). The CDR3 is 15 residues long. V lost 0 bases and J lost 4, with 10 bases in between.

The V gene is TRBV19, the J gene TRBJ1-2; weak D call: TRBD1 (6 bases). The V and J ends lost 6 bases and 8 bases respectively, with 19 bases between them. Germline lookup yields CDR1 LNHDA and CDR2 SQIVND (reference sequence). There are 14 residues in the CDR3. The CDR3 DNA sequence: TGTGCCAGTAGGATCCCCTACAGGGTCGACGGCTACACCTTC. This gives the protein CASRIPYRVDGYTF.

V and J are TRBV2 and TRBJ1-2; 8 positions agree with TRBD1. V was pared by 4 bases and J by 6 bases, with 10 bases of the junction left unmatched. From germline, CDR1 is SNHLY and CDR2 FYNNEI. The CDR3 runs to 15 residues. CDR3 amino acids: CASSGQAGGTNGYTF. CDR3 bases: TGTGCCAGCAGTGGTCAGGCAGGGGGCACGAATGGCTACACCTTC. The complete variable domain, with remaining parts taken from reference TRBV2 and TRBJ1-2, reads EPEVTQTPSHQVTQMGQEVILRCVPISNHLYFYWYRQILGQKVEFLVSFYNNEISEKSEIFDDQFSVERPDGSNFTLKIRSTKLEDSAMYFCASSGQAGGTNGYTFGSGTRLTVV.

This clone appeared once. This chain uses TRBV5-6 with TRBJ2-6; 7 bases are shared with TRBD1. The CDR3 is made up of 19 amino acids. V shed 1 base and J 0 bases; nucleotides not matched to a gene: 10. The germline V gene encodes CDR1 SGHDT and CDR2 YYEEEE. Written as DNA, the CDR3 is TGTGCCAGCAGCTTGCAAATTGGGACAGCGAGCTCTGGGGCCAACGTCCTGACTTTC. Encoded protein: CASSLQIGTASSGANVLTF.

This sequence joins TRBV7-8 and TRBJ1-2; TRBD1 matches 9 bases. Germline V gene sequence: CDR1 SGHVS, CDR2 FQNEAQ. The CDR3 runs to 14 residues. J was trimmed by 7 bases and V by 3 bases; bases with no gene match: 6. CDR3 nucleotides: TGTGCCAGCAGCTTCCGGGACAGGGACCTTGGCTACACCTTC. This gives the protein CASSFRDRDLGYTF.

The genes are TRBV19 and TRBJ1-3; TRBD1 might be the D (5 bases). CDR3 size: 16 residues. CDR1 and CDR2 from the germline V gene are LNHDA and SQIVND (reference sequence). V was cut by 6 bases and J by 0 bases, with 15 bases left in between. The CDR3 coding sequence is TGTGCCAGTAGGATCCGGGACGGGAGCTCTGGAAACACCATATATTTT. It codes for CASRIRDGSSGNTIYF.

This clone has only a few counts. The chain is built from TRBV29-1 and TRBJ1-2, with D uncertain. The V end lost 7 bases, the J end lost 7 bases, and 13 bases lay between the germline ends. The CDR3 length is 11 residues. Germline lookup yields CDR1 SQVTM and CDR2 ANQGSEA. This CDR3 is CSAAGSGGYTF. CDR3 DNA sequence: TGCAGCGCCGCGGGGTCTGGTGGCTACACCTTC.

The chain uses TRBV4-1 and TRBJ1-5; D is uncertain. V lost 0 bases, J lost 3 bases, and 15 bases lay in between. CDR1 and CDR2 from the germline V gene are MGHRA and YSYEKL. This CDR3 is 17 amino acids long. CDR3 region: CASSQDGIRWDNQPQHF. CDR3 DNA sequence: TGCGCCAGCAGCCAAGATGGGATAAGGTGGGACAATCAGCCCCAGCATTTT.

V is TRBV2 and J is TRBJ1-6; D is unresolved. The CDR3 contains 13 residues. CDR1 is SNHLY, CDR2 FYNNEI, per germline. Trimming took off 6 bases at V and 10 bases at J, with 13 bases between the two ends. CDR3 protein: CASRELPQSPLHF. CDR3 nucleotides: TGTGCCAGCAGAGAGCTCCCTCAGTCACCCCTCCACTTT.

The rearrangement joins TRBV5-1 to TRBJ1-1; maybe TRBD1 (5 bases). This CDR3 is 14 amino acids long. Trimming stripped 5 bases from V and 3 bases from J, with 14 bases between. The germline CDR1 and CDR2 sequences are SGHRS and YFSETQ. Here the CDR3 DNA reads TGCGCCAGCAGTTTTCAGGGCCGTTACACTGAAGCTTTCTTT. Encoded protein: CASSFQGRYTEAFF.

The rearrangement uses TRBV6-5 and TRBJ1-2; 12 bases align to TRBD1. The CDR3 is 13 amino acids. V was pared by 6 bases and J by 8 bases, with 4 bases of the junction left unmatched. Germline CDR1 and CDR2: MNHEY and SVGAGI. The CDR3 DNA is TGTGCCAGCAGAGGGACAGGGGGCGACGGCTACACCTTC. It is translated as CASRGTGGDGYTF.

This clone was seen only once. The chain uses TRBV5-4 and TRBJ2-5; tentatively, D is TRBD1 (6 bases). Germline V gene lookup returns CDR1 SGHNT and CDR2 YYREEE (reference sequence). This CDR3 is 14 amino acids long. V lost 6 bases, J lost 3 bases, and 15 bases lay in between. For the CDR3, the DNA is TGTGCCAGCACCTCGACAGGCAGGGAAGAGACCCAGTACTTC. This translates into CASTSTGREETQYF.

The chain has TRBV25-1 and TRBJ1-4; weak D call: TRBD1 (6 bases). Trimming took 2 bases from V and 3 from J, leaving 10 bases between them. CDR1 and CDR2 from the germline V gene are MGHDK and SYGVNS. This CDR3 has 15 amino acids. The CDR3 DNA is TGTGCCAGCAGTGAAGGGGGGCAGGCTAATGAAAAACTGTTTTTT. As protein: CASSEGGQANEKLFF. Variable domain in full (rest from reference TRBV25-1 and TRBJ1-4): EADIYQTPRYLVIGTGKKITLECSQTMGHDKMYWYQQDPGMELHLIHYSYGVNSTEKGDLSSESTVSRIRTEHFPLTLESARPSHTSQYLCASSEGGQANEKLFFGSGTQLSVL.

The chain carries TRBV11-2 and TRBJ2-1; TRBD2 matches 11 bases. Germline values: CDR1 SGHAT, CDR2 FQNNGV. The CDR3 is 17 amino acids. J gave up 2 bases and V 4 bases, and 7 bases lay outside the gene matches. The CDR3 coding sequence is TGTGCCAGCAGCTCGAGTGTAGCGGGGGGGGCCTACAATGAGCAGTTCTTC. It codes for CASSSSVAGGAYNEQFF.

The rearrangement joins TRBV7-2 to TRBJ2-1; D uncertain. Trimming pared 4 bases from V and 3 bases from J, leaving 10 bases between. Germline CDR1 SGHTA, CDR2 FQGNSA. This CDR3 spans 14 amino acids. CDR3 sequence (DNA): TGTGCCAGCAGCTCAAGAATTTTCTACAATGAGCAGTTCTTC. It translates to CASSSRIFYNEQFF.

The gene calls are TRBV27 and TRBJ1-2; D may be TRBD1 (5 bases). Trimming removed 3 bases from V and 12 bases from J, with 32 bases in between. Germline CDR1 and CDR2: MNHEY and SMNVEV (reference sequence). The CDR3 covers 18 residues. The CDR3 sequence: CASSFRPLGSGGGNDHTF. In nucleotides, the CDR3 is TGTGCCAGCAGTTTTAGGCCTCTAGGATCCGGGGGGGGAAATGATCACACCTTC.

The chain joins TRBV12-5 to TRBJ2-7, with D tentatively TRBD2 (5 bases). The length of the CDR3 is 15 residues. Germline V CDR1 and CDR2: LGHNT, FRNRAP. With 6 bases removed from V and 3 bases from J, the gap between germline ends came to 18 bases. The CDR3 DNA sequence: TGTGCTAGTGGGATCGCCGGTCGAGGGAGCTACGAGCAGTACTTC. It encodes CASGIAGRGSYEQYF.

The J gene is TRBJ1-2, the V gene TRBV29-1, with D perhaps matching TRBD1 (5 bases). The CDR3 length is 14 residues. V gave up 3 bases and J gave up 7 bases, with 18 bases separating them. CDR1 SQVTM and CDR2 ANQGSEA come from the germline V gene. CDR3 protein: CSVETGLGVSGYTF. Written as DNA, the CDR3 is TGCAGCGTTGAGACGGGACTCGGCGTAAGTGGCTACACCTTC.

This clone has just a few counts. The V and J genes are TRBV21-1 and TRBJ1-1; the table's D call, TRBD1, was not checked against the DNA. TRBV21-1 is a pseudogene segment. The CDR3 sequence is 15 residues long. The chain's CDR3 is CASSPENRGRTEAFF. The CDR3 DNA follows: TGTGCCAGCAGCCCGGAAAACAGGGGGAGGACTGAAGCTTTCTTT.